This T cell receptor (beta chain) is from a study of T cell changes during pregnancy in multiple sclerosis. CDR3 length equals 15 residues. V lost 1 base to trimming and J lost 3 bases, with 10 bases between them. The germline gives CDR1 SGHVS, CDR2 FNYEAQ. Libraries were prepared by immunoSEQ multiplex PCR; TCRdb keeps only in-frame clonotypes and omits some of them. The table shows about 55,000 clones, with approximately 90% occurring only once. The receptor was isolated from a female donor with multiple sclerosis, enrolled in a pregnancy study. This sequence joins TRBV7-6 and TRBJ2-1; no reliable D call. This sample comprised CD4+ T cells from peripheral blood mononuclear cells, obtained in the first trimester of pregnancy. CDR3 protein: CASSLGGAVYNEQFF. The CDR3 region has the DNA TGTGCCAGCAGCTTAGGCGGCGCCGTCTACAATGAGCAGTTCTTC.